The 21 T cell receptor beta chains reported below all come from one sample, sequenced in a study of cytomegalovirus exposure and HLA in healthy donors. The PCR used 60 Vbeta and 13 Jbeta primers. Assay: immunoSEQ multiplex PCR; the TCRdb copy retains only in-frame clones and omits some. In the table there are some 130,000 clones, about 9.1% of which are singletons. The specimen was PBMCs. These receptors were taken from a woman in her thirties or forties in good health and CMV-seropositive.

The chain uses TRBV2 and TRBJ2-7; 8 positions match TRBD1. From germline, CDR1 is SNHLY and CDR2 FYNNEI. V was clipped by 7 bases and J by 4 bases; unmatched bases: 6. CDR3 length: 13 residues. CDR3 sequence reads: CASIRDRNYEQYF. DNA for the CDR3: TGTGCCAGCATCCGGGACAGGAATTACGAGCAGTACTTC.

This clone was detected a few times. This sequence joins TRBV6-5 and TRBJ1-1; no clear D. Germline V gives CDR1 MNHEY, CDR2 SVGAGI. There are 15 residues in the CDR3. With 2 bases removed from V and 2 bases from J, the gap between germline ends came to 12 bases. The CDR3 nucleotides are TGTGCCAGCAGTTACCGGGGAACTATTAACACTGAAGCTTTCTTT. It specifies CASSYRGTINTEAFF.

The rearrangement joins TRBV19 to TRBJ1-2, with 7 bases that match TRBD1. J lost 5 bases, V lost 5 bases, and 5 bases had no gene match. This CDR3 comprises 13 residues. Germline CDR1 and CDR2: LNHDA and SQIVND (reference sequence). The CDR3 DNA is TGTGCCAGTAGTCTCCGACAGGGATATGGCTACACCTTC. Its protein is CASSLRQGYGYTF. Complete variable domain (other parts from reference TRBV19 and TRBJ1-2): DGGITQSPKYLFRKEGQNVTLSCEQNLNHDAMYWYRQDPGQGLRLIYYSQIVNDFQKGDIAEGYSVSREKKESFPLTVTSAQKNPTAFYLCASSLRQGYGYTFGSGTRLTVV.

The table lists this clone with a few counts. The V and J genes are TRBV5-1 and TRBJ2-3; 7 nucleotides agree with TRBD1. Germline loops: CDR1 SGHRS, CDR2 YFSETQ. CDR3 size: 13 residues. V shed 10 bases and J 0 bases; nucleotides not matched to a gene: 5. The CDR3, as DNA: TGCGCCGTTCGACAGGGAAGCACAGATACGCAGTATTTT. Protein product: CAVRQGSTDTQYF.

This clone has more than one count but fewer than ten. Other DNA sequences from this sample encode an identical CDR3 as well. The gene calls are TRBV20-1 and TRBJ1-1, with no clear D. Germline V gene data show CDR1 as DFQATT and CDR2 as SNEGSKA (reference sequence). The ends were cut back, 3 bases at V and 1 base at J, with 3 bases in the middle. This CDR3 spans 11 amino acids. CDR3 DNA: TGCAGTGCTAGTCGGAACACTGAAGCTTTCTTT. Its protein product is CSASRNTEAFF.

This chain connects TRBV7-9 to TRBJ1-2; 11 nucleotides align to TRBD1. J gave up 6 bases and V 4 bases, and 4 bases lay outside the gene matches. The germline V gene encodes CDR1 SEHNR and CDR2 FQNEAQ (reference sequence). The CDR3 sequence is 14 residues long. The CDR3 loop reads CASSWGQGVNGYTF. The CDR3 DNA reads TGTGCCAGCAGCTGGGGACAGGGGGTGAATGGCTACACCTTC.

This clone was detected a few times. The chain employs TRBV5-1 and TRBJ2-7; D possibly corresponds to TRBD2 (6 bases). Trimming removed 0 bases from V and 6 bases from J, with 16 bases in between. The CDR3 covers 15 residues. Germline loops: CDR1 SGHRS, CDR2 YFSETQ. CDR3 coding DNA: TGCGCCAGCAGCTTGGGACGGGCGCTGGGGGGCGAGCAGTACTTC. It translates to CASSLGRALGGEQYF.

This clone was recorded a few times. V and J are TRBV7-2 and TRBJ2-2; D not certain. The CDR3 sequence is 15 residues long. CDR1 is SGHTA, CDR2 FQGNSA, per germline. Trimming took 2 bases from V and 2 from J, leaving 9 bases between them. The CDR3 DNA reads as TGTGCCAGCAGCTTATTATCAGGAAACACCGGGGAGCTGTTTTTT. Encoded protein: CASSLLSGNTGELFF. Variable domain in full (rest from reference TRBV7-2 and TRBJ2-2): GAGVSQSPSNKVTEKGKDVELRCDPISGHTALYWYRQSLGQGLEFLIYFQGNSAPDKSGLPSDRFSAERTGGSVSTLTIQRTQQEDSAVYLCASSLLSGNTGELFFGEGSRLTVL.

The V gene is TRBV5-6, the J gene TRBJ2-1; D is possibly TRBD2 (6 bases). In germline, CDR1 is SGHDT, CDR2 YYEEEE. The length of the CDR3 is 16 residues. Trimming took off 2 bases at V and 0 bases at J, with 12 bases between the two ends. CDR3 sequence (DNA): TGTGCCAGCAGCTTAAACGGGGGAAGCTCCTACAATGAGCAGTTCTTC. Translation: CASSLNGGSSYNEQFF.

The chain has TRBV7-9 and TRBJ2-3, with 8 bases identical to TRBD2. The germline gives CDR1 SEHNR, CDR2 FQNEAQ (reference sequence). V was pared by 6 bases and J by 4 bases, with 12 bases of the junction left unmatched. The CDR3 runs to 16 residues. CDR3 amino acids: CASSQLPGGRADTQYF. CDR3 bases: TGTGCCAGCAGTCAACTTCCGGGGGGGAGAGCAGATACGCAGTATTTT.

The chain combines TRBV6-1 with TRBJ1-2; a possible D gene is TRBD1 (5 bases). Trimming left V 3 bases short and J 7 bases short, with 12 bases between. Germline V lookup: CDR1 MNHNS, CDR2 SASEGT. This CDR3 is 13 amino acids long. This CDR3 reads CASSEAGWSGYTF. The CDR3 bases are TGTGCCAGCAGTGAGGCAGGGTGGAGTGGCTACACCTTC.

This clone was seen a handful of times. The DNA of the CDR3 is TGTGCCAGCGCCCAGGGGCCGAACACTGAAGCTTTCTTT. Translation: CASAQGPNTEAFF. The gene calls are TRBV9 and TRBJ1-1, with D perhaps matching TRBD1 (6 bases). The CDR3 runs to 13 residues. The germline V and J ends were trimmed by 7 bases and 1 base, with 11 bases remaining between them. CDR1 is SGDLS and CDR2 is YYNGEE in the germline V gene.

V usage is TRBV10-3 and J usage is TRBJ1-2; D not resolved. Trimming removed 6 bases at V and 0 bases at J, with 14 bases between. The CDR3 has 15 residues. Germline V gives CDR1 ENHRY, CDR2 SYGVKD. CDR3: CAISPSRESNYGYTF. Written as DNA, the CDR3 is TGTGCCATCAGCCCGAGTAGAGAATCTAACTATGGCTACACCTTC.

The chain links TRBV11-2 to TRBJ2-1, with TRBD2 matching 14 bases. This CDR3 region has 16 residues. CDR1 is SGHAT, CDR2 FQNNGV, per germline. V dropped 1 base and J dropped 9; count of bases not matched to a gene: 5. The CDR3 protein is CASSLGTSGGWVEQFF. CDR3 coding DNA: TGTGCCAGCAGCTTAGGGACTAGCGGGGGGTGGGTTGAGCAGTTCTTC.

This clone has more than one count but fewer than ten. This sequence joins TRBV7-2 and TRBJ1-2; TRBD1 aligns across 8 bases. CDR3 size: 16 residues. Trimming cost V 5 bases and J 5 bases; bases outside gene matches: 13. The germline V gene encodes CDR1 SGHTA and CDR2 FQGNSA. CDR3 nucleotide sequence: TGTGCCAGCAGCCCCGAGGGACAGGCCTCAACTTATGGCTACACCTTC. It is translated as CASSPEGQASTYGYTF.

This clone was detected only a few times. The chain is built from TRBV7-2 and TRBJ2-7; D gene unclear. The germline V and J ends were trimmed by 3 bases and 1 base, with 4 bases remaining between them. Germline CDR1 and CDR2: SGHTA and FQGNSA. CDR3 length equals 12 residues. Here the CDR3 DNA reads TGTGCCAGCAGCTTGACTTCCTACGAGCAGTACTTC. Translated: CASSLTSYEQYF. The full variable domain, with the rest looked up from reference TRBV7-2 and TRBJ2-7, is GAGVSQSPSNKVTEKGKDVELRCDPISGHTALYWYRQSLGQGLEFLIYFQGNSAPDKSGLPSDRFSAERTGGSVSTLTIQRTQQEDSAVYLCASSLTSYEQYFGPGTRLTVT.

V is TRBV5-5 and J is TRBJ1-5, with D perhaps matching TRBD1 (6 bases). This CDR3 region has 15 residues. Trimming cost V 4 bases and J 0 bases, with 11 bases left between them. From germline, CDR1 is SGHKS and CDR2 YYEKEE (reference sequence). The CDR3 DNA sequence: TGTGCCAGCAGCCGGGACACTAATAGCAATCAGCCCCAGCATTTT. Amino acid sequence: CASSRDTNSNQPQHF.

The chain links TRBV20-1 to TRBJ1-2; D not resolved. CDR1 and CDR2 from the germline V gene are DFQATT and SNEGSKA (reference sequence). The CDR3 sequence is 11 residues long. Between the trimmed V and J ends, which lost 0 bases and 8 bases, there was a span of 7 bases. As DNA, the CDR3 is TGCAGTGCTAGAGATTTAGAGGGCTACACCTTC. Its protein is CSARDLEGYTF.

J is TRBJ1-1 and V is TRBV2, with TRBD1 matching 7 bases. Trimming removed 4 bases from V and 0 bases from J; junction bases left unmatched: 8. CDR1 is SNHLY, CDR2 FYNNEI, per germline. The CDR3 spans 16 residues. For the CDR3, the DNA is TGTGCCAGCAGTGCCCCCAGGGGGAGTATGAACACTGAAGCTTTCTTT. Translation: CASSAPRGSMNTEAFF.

This clone was counted between two and nine times. The gene calls are TRBV18 and TRBJ2-7; possible D gene TRBD1, 6 bases. CDR3 length: 13 residues. V was cut by 2 bases and J by 3 bases, with 8 bases left in between. Germline-derived CDR1 and CDR2 are KGHSH and LQKENI. The CDR3 loop is CASSPKQGYEQYF. The CDR3 nucleotides read TGTGCCAGCTCACCAAAACAGGGCTACGAGCAGTACTTC.

This clone was counted between two and nine times. The rearrangement links TRBV2 to TRBJ2-2; 8 nucleotides align to TRBD1. The ends lost 6 bases at V and 7 bases at J; junction bases unmatched: 4. The CDR3 runs to 13 residues. The germline V gene encodes CDR1 SNHLY and CDR2 FYNNEI. CDR3 nucleotides: TGTGCCAGCAGGTCAGGGGGCCTCGGGGAGCTGTTTTTT. It encodes CASRSGGLGELFF.